This T cell receptor (beta chain) was documented in a study of cytomegalovirus exposure and HLA in healthy donors. At the level of the study: Samples from HLA-typed donors yielded about 85 million unique TCRs in an early data release. Study results and caveats: Clonal expansion was found to be greater in HLA-associated TCR beta chains than in equally common others in a later analysis. The study reported that TCR beta sequences accurately predicted HLA-A and HLA-B alleles in most subjects. Analysis performed later found 15,000 or so TCR beta sequences associated with HLA alleles at 0.05 false discovery rate.

The PCR employed 60 Vbeta primers together with 13 Jbeta primers. Profiled with immunoSEQ multiplex PCR; TCRdb holds only in-frame clones, not every one. The sample gives fewer than 130,000 clones, around 79% of which show up once; 1.3% is in the top ten. A note on this clone: Antigen specificity is unknown. Other DNA sequences in the same sample also yield this CDR3.

V was trimmed by 1 base and J by 13 bases, leaving 16 bases between them. The CDR3 runs 13 residues. The germline V gene encodes CDR1 SGHAT and CDR2 FQNNGV. The rearrangement joins TRBV11-2 to TRBJ1-1, with D unclear. This sequence was found in a woman aged 30 to 39 in good health and CMV-seronegative. Sequencing was carried out using PBMCs. DNA of the CDR3: TGTGCCAGCAGCTTAGGGAACGTCGCGAGGGTTTTCTTT. It yields the protein CASSLGNVARVFF.